This passage covers 25 T cell receptor beta chains from one sample sequenced in a study of beta chain features in type 1 diabetes. Every isolated RNA sample was fully reverse transcribed, so sequencing captured expressed TCRB transcripts. Method: immunoSEQ multiplex PCR; TCRdb's copy keeps in-frame clones and lacks some. The sample consists of 150,000 or so clones, roughly 10% of them appearing once. The specimen sequenced was central memory CD4+ T cells from blood. The receptors were gathered from a woman aged 40 to 50 in good health.

In DNA form, the CDR3 reads TGTGCCAGCAGCGTAGGGGACAGTGGAACCCAGTACTTC. Encoded protein: CASSVGDSGTQYF. This chain joins TRBV9 and TRBJ2-5; 7 nucleotides align to TRBD1. The CDR3 extends over 13 amino acids. The J segment lost 8 bases and the V segment lost 0 bases, leaving 4 bases of the junction unmatched. CDR1 is SGDLS and CDR2 is YYNGEE in the germline V gene.

V gene TRBV14 combines with J gene TRBJ1-1; D gene ambiguous. This CDR3 is 13 amino acids long. Per germline, CDR1 SGHDN and CDR2 FVKESK. V lost 0 bases to trimming and J lost 5 bases, with 7 bases between them. This CDR3 reads CASSQDPPTEAFF. CDR3 nucleotide sequence: TGTGCCAGCAGCCAAGACCCCCCGACTGAAGCTTTCTTT.

This chain links TRBV9 with TRBJ2-2, with 12 bases that match TRBD1. V lost 1 base and J lost 6; bases outside the gene matches: 10. Germline V gene lookup returns CDR1 SGDLS and CDR2 YYNGEE. This CDR3 is built from 18 residues. CDR3 DNA sequence: TGTGCCAGCAGCGTAAGACCTCCCGGGACAGGGGGCCCCGGGGAGCTGTTTTTT. This encodes CASSVRPPGTGGPGELFF.

In this sample, this clone turned up many times. CDR3 DNA sequence: TGTGCCACCAGGAGCGGGAGTAACTACGAGCAGTACTTC. Its translation: CATRSGSNYEQYF. The chain has TRBV19 and TRBJ2-7, with 8 positions matching TRBD2. CDR1 is LNHDA and CDR2 is SQIVND in the germline V gene (reference sequence). This CDR3 is built from 13 residues. The V and J ends lost 10 bases and 3 bases, in that order; junction bases with no gene match: 8. The whole variable domain, remainder taken from reference TRBV19 and TRBJ2-7, is DGGITQSPKYLFRKEGQNVTLSCEQNLNHDAMYWYRQDPGQGLRLIYYSQIVNDFQKGDIAEGYSVSREKKESFPLTVTSAQKNPTAFYLCATRSGSNYEQYFGPGTRLTVT.

This clone has more than one count but fewer than ten. This chain links TRBV2 with TRBJ2-1; a weak D match, TRBD2 (7 bases). V lost 3 bases and J lost 6, with 21 bases in between. Germline V CDR1 and CDR2: SNHLY, FYNNEI. This CDR3 is 17 amino acids long. The CDR3 coding sequence is TGTGCCAGCAGTGACGGTCGGGGTAATAGGGGGGGCAATGAGCAGTTCTTC. Translated: CASSDGRGNRGGNEQFF.

This clone turned up a few times. The V call is TRBV4-1, the J call TRBJ1-2; possible D gene TRBD1, 6 bases. CDR1 is MGHRA and CDR2 is YSYEKL in the germline V gene. CDR3 length: 13 amino acids. Trimming cost V 1 base and J 7 bases, with 10 bases left between them. In DNA, the CDR3 is TGCGCCAGCAGCCAAGGGGTACAGGGTGGCTACACCTTC. Protein: CASSQGVQGGYTF.

The chain recombines TRBV4-1 with TRBJ1-6; TRBD1 aligns across 8 bases. Germline assignment: CDR1 MGHRA and CDR2 YSYEKL. This CDR3 is built from 16 residues. Trimming took 0 bases from V and 7 from J; bases not matched to a gene: 5. The CDR3 sequence is CASSQEGQARNSPLHF. The CDR3 nucleotides are TGCGCCAGCAGCCAAGAGGGACAGGCCAGAAATTCACCCCTCCACTTT.

This clone was seen a few times. The chain has TRBV7-2 and TRBJ2-1, with 10 bases lining up with TRBD1. J lost 5 bases, V lost 5 bases, and 6 bases had no gene match. CDR1 and CDR2 (germline): SGHTA, FQGNSA. The CDR3 is 15 amino acids. CDR3 DNA: TGTGCCAGCAGCATGGGGACAGGGGTGAACAATGAGCAGTTCTTC. This encodes CASSMGTGVNNEQFF. The full variable domain, completed using reference TRBV7-2 and TRBJ2-1, is GAGVSQSPSNKVTEKGKDVELRCDPISGHTALYWYRQSLGQGLEFLIYFQGNSAPDKSGLPSDRFSAERTGGSVSTLTIQRTQQEDSAVYLCASSMGTGVNNEQFFGPGTRLTVL.

This clone has more than one count but fewer than ten. The chain joins TRBV2 to TRBJ2-2; 9 bases are a match to TRBD1. V lost 4 bases to trimming and J lost 7 bases; unmatched junction nucleotides: 4. The CDR3 is 14 residues long. Germline loops: CDR1 SNHLY, CDR2 FYNNEI. Here the CDR3 DNA reads TGTGCCAGCAGTGGGGGACAGGGCGGCGGGGAGCTGTTTTTT. Translating gives CASSGGQGGGELFF.

This clone occurred a few times. J is TRBJ2-7 and V is TRBV14; 10 bases line up with TRBD1. CDR1 and CDR2 (germline): SGHDN, FVKESK. This CDR3 has 14 amino acids. With 5 bases clipped from V and 3 bases from J, the junction kept 4 bases outside the gene matches. CDR3 residues: CASSYRDRGYEQYF. CDR3 nucleotide sequence: TGTGCCAGCAGCTACCGGGACAGGGGCTACGAGCAGTACTTC.

There are a few counts of this clone. This chain uses TRBV9 with TRBJ2-7; 8 bases are shared with TRBD2. V shed 1 base and J 2 bases; nucleotides not matched to a gene: 8. This CDR3 region has 16 residues. In germline, CDR1 is SGDLS, CDR2 YYNGEE. CDR3: CASSVTERGSTYEQYF. For the CDR3, the DNA is TGTGCCAGCAGCGTAACCGAGCGGGGGAGTACCTACGAGCAGTACTTC.

The chain employs TRBV6-1 and TRBJ2-2; weak D call: TRBD2 (6 bases). The CDR3 is 14 amino acids. Germline V gives CDR1 MNHNS, CDR2 SASEGT. Trimming shortened V by 4 bases and J by 7 bases, and 13 bases separated the two germline ends. In DNA form, the CDR3 reads TGTGCCAGCAGTGCAGCAGGGAGGAACGGGGAGCTGTTTTTT. Translating gives CASSAAGRNGELFF.

CDR3: CASSLKPGNQPQHF. In nucleotides, the CDR3 is TGTGCCAGCAGCTTAAAGCCTGGCAATCAGCCCCAGCATTTT. The chain carries TRBV7-9 and TRBJ1-5; D remains ambiguous. The CDR3 length is 14 residues. Trimming took off 2 bases at V and 2 bases at J, with 7 bases between the two ends. Germline CDR1 SEHNR, CDR2 FQNEAQ (reference sequence). Variable domain in full (rest from reference TRBV7-9 and TRBJ1-5): DTGVSQNPRHKITKRGQNVTFRCDPISEHNRLYWYRQTLGQGPEFLTYFQNEAQLEKSRLLSDRFSAERPKGSFSTLEIQRTEQGDSAMYLCASSLKPGNQPQHFGDGTRLSIL.

This clone was detected many times. V and J are TRBV14 and TRBJ2-7; TRBD1 aligns across 7 bases. The CDR3 has 15 residues. The germline V gene has CDR1 SGHDN and CDR2 FVKESK. V lost 3 bases, J lost 3 bases, and 8 bases stayed unmatched. The CDR3 sequence: CASSHLGTAYYEQYF. CDR3 in DNA: TGTGCCAGCAGCCACTTGGGGACAGCCTACTACGAGCAGTACTTC.

This clone was counted a few times. The chain recombines TRBV15 with TRBJ2-5; 11 nucleotides line up with TRBD2. The CDR3 is made up of 15 amino acids. Germline V gene data show CDR1 as LNHNV and CDR2 as YYDKDF (reference sequence). V trimming: 1 base; J trimming: 5 bases; junction bases outside the gene matches: 3. For the CDR3, the DNA is TGTGCCACCAGCAGAGCGACTAGCGGGGTGGAGACCCAGTACTTC. It is translated as CATSRATSGVETQYF.

There are many counts of this clone. The gene calls are TRBV18 and TRBJ1-4; D is perhaps TRBD1 (6 bases). The CDR3 runs to 15 residues. The germline V gene has CDR1 KGHSH and CDR2 LQKENI. The ends were cut back, 2 bases at V and 5 bases at J, with 12 bases in the middle. The CDR3 DNA reads TGTGCCAGCTCACCATTGGGAAGGGGGAATGAAAAACTGTTTTTT. Translating gives CASSPLGRGNEKLFF.

This clone has only a few counts. The CDR3 spells CASSLVLAGGDTQYF. The CDR3 DNA sequence: TGTGCCAGCAGCTTAGTGCTAGCGGGGGGAGATACGCAGTATTTT. The J gene is TRBJ2-3, the V gene TRBV7-2, with 11 bases identical to TRBD2. The CDR3 covers 15 residues. V trimming: 1 base; J trimming: 5 bases; junction bases outside the gene matches: 2. Germline assignment: CDR1 SGHTA and CDR2 FQGNSA.

In its sample, this clone was seen a few times. The chain links TRBV29-1 to TRBJ2-7; possible D gene TRBD1, 5 bases. V gave up 5 bases and J gave up 3 bases, with 8 bases separating them. This CDR3 is 11 amino acids long. Germline CDR1 SQVTM, CDR2 ANQGSEA. The CDR3 reads CSVITGYEQYF. In DNA form, the CDR3 reads TGCAGCGTTATTACAGGCTACGAGCAGTACTTC.

Details on this clone: The sample has other DNA sequences that encode this CDR3 too. This chain joins TRBV7-2 and TRBJ1-3; 7 bases agree with TRBD1. This CDR3 has 14 amino acids. After removal of 6 bases from V and 3 bases from J, the junction contained 5 bases not matched to a gene. Germline CDR1 SGHTA, CDR2 FQGNSA. CDR3 sequence (DNA): TGTGCCAGCAGTTCAGGGGGTGGTGGAAACACCATATATTTT. Protein product: CASSSGGGGNTIYF. Filled out from reference TRBV7-2 and TRBJ1-3, the complete variable domain reads GAGVSQSPSNKVTEKGKDVELRCDPISGHTALYWYRQSLGQGLEFLIYFQGNSAPDKSGLPSDRFSAERTGGSVSTLTIQRTQQEDSAVYLCASSSGGGGNTIYFGEGSWLTVV.

This chain uses TRBV5-1 with TRBJ1-2, with D possibly TRBD1 on 6 matching bases. Germline assignment: CDR1 SGHRS and CDR2 YFSETQ. The CDR3 is made up of 15 amino acids. Trimming removed 0 bases from V and 4 bases from J, with 13 bases in between. The CDR3 region is CASSLDGTTSYGYTF. DNA for the CDR3: TGCGCCAGCAGCTTGGACGGGACAACGTCCTATGGCTACACCTTC. Together with reference TRBV5-1 and TRBJ1-2, the CDR3 gives the full variable domain: KAGVTQTPRYLIKTRGQQVTLSCSPISGHRSVSWYQQTPGQGLQFLFEYFSETQRNKGNFPGRFSGRQFSNSRSEMNVSTLELGDSALYLCASSLDGTTSYGYTFGSGTRLTVV.

V usage is TRBV5-1 and J usage is TRBJ2-7, with 11 bases fitting TRBD1. V was pared by 3 bases and J by 8 bases, with 7 bases of the junction left unmatched. CDR1 and CDR2 from the germline V gene are SGHRS and YFSETQ. The CDR3 has 14 amino acids. The chain's CDR3 is CASSSVGQGAQQYF. The CDR3 nucleotides read TGCGCCAGCAGCTCGGTCGGACAGGGGGCCCAGCAGTACTTC.

The chain has TRBV7-2 and TRBJ2-3, with 10 bases that match TRBD2. V was clipped by 4 bases and J by 2 bases; unmatched bases: 12. CDR1 and CDR2 from the germline V gene are SGHTA and FQGNSA. This CDR3 spans 18 amino acids. CDR3 loop: CASSYPLRSGGPTDTQYF. In DNA form, the CDR3 reads TGTGCCAGCAGCTACCCCTTACGTAGCGGGGGGCCCACAGATACGCAGTATTTT. Supplemented by reference TRBV7-2 and TRBJ2-3, the full variable domain reads GAGVSQSPSNKVTEKGKDVELRCDPISGHTALYWYRQSLGQGLEFLIYFQGNSAPDKSGLPSDRFSAERTGGSVSTLTIQRTQQEDSAVYLCASSYPLRSGGPTDTQYFGPGTRLTVL.

The J gene is TRBJ2-7, the V gene TRBV5-1, with 9 bases lining up with TRBD2. CDR3 length: 16 residues. The germline CDR1 and CDR2 sequences are SGHRS and YFSETQ. V shed 3 bases, J shed 3 bases, and the junction held 10 bases outside the gene matches. CDR3 DNA sequence: TGCGCCAGCAGCTCAATGAATAGCGGGGGAAACTACGAGCAGTACTTC. This gives the protein CASSSMNSGGNYEQYF.

The J gene is TRBJ2-3, the V gene TRBV7-2, with a weak D call TRBD1 (6 bases). CDR1 and CDR2 (germline): SGHTA, FQGNSA. Trimming left V 2 bases short and J 6 bases short, with 15 bases between. The CDR3 loop spans 15 amino acids. CDR3 nucleotides: TGTGCCAGCAGCTTATTGGCGGACAGCTCTGATACGCAGTATTTT. This sequence encodes CASSLLADSSDTQYF.

The table lists this clone with a few counts. The chain joins TRBV7-6 to TRBJ1-4, with 7 positions matching TRBD1. CDR3 length: 16 residues. Germline CDR1 SGHVS, CDR2 FNYEAQ. Unmatched junction bases numbered 11, after V lost 0 bases and J lost 10 bases. The CDR3 loop is CASSLASSTGTAKLFF. CDR3 DNA sequence: TGTGCCAGCAGCTTAGCAAGCTCGACAGGGACGGCAAAACTGTTTTTT.